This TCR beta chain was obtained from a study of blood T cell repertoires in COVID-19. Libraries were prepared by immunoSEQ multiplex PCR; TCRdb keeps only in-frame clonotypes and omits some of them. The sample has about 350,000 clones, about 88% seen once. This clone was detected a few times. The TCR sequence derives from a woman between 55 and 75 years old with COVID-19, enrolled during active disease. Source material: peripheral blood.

CDR3 bases: TGTGCCAGCAGCTTGGGGCAGAGACTTAACACTGAAGCTTTCTTT. Protein: CASSLGQRLNTEAFF. V usage is TRBV5-6 and J usage is TRBJ1-1, with D hard to call. V was shortened by 0 bases and J by 2 bases, with 11 bases between the two germline ends. The CDR3 is made up of 15 amino acids. Germline lookup yields CDR1 SGHDT and CDR2 YYEEEE.